A single sample gave rise to the 16 T cell receptor beta chains below, sequenced in a study of blood T cell repertoires in COVID-19. Assay: immunoSEQ multiplex PCR; the TCRdb copy retains only in-frame clones and omits some. The table shows about 76,000 clones, with approximately 86% occurring only once. What was sequenced was peripheral blood. The source is a human donor in a cohort sampled during active COVID-19.

The rearrangement uses TRBV28 and TRBJ1-5, with D unresolved. The V end lost 1 base, the J end lost 0 bases, and 4 bases lay between the germline ends. Germline lookup yields CDR1 MDHEN and CDR2 SYDVKM. This CDR3 has 14 residues. In nucleotides, the CDR3 is TGTGCCAGCAGTTTATTAGATAGCAATCAGCCCCAGCATTTT. Its translation is CASSLLDSNQPQHF.

V is TRBV7-2 and J is TRBJ2-7; D possibly corresponds to TRBD2 (5 bases). The germline V gene has CDR1 SGHTA and CDR2 FQGNSA. The CDR3 is 15 residues long. V was shortened by 5 bases and J by 1 base, with 15 bases between the two germline ends. As DNA, the CDR3 is TGTGCCAGCAGCGCACTCCCGGGAAGTTCCTACGAGCAGTACTTC. The encoded protein is CASSALPGSSYEQYF.

V usage is TRBV28 and J usage is TRBJ1-4; 8 bases fit TRBD1. From germline, CDR1 is MDHEN and CDR2 SYDVKM. CDR3 size: 17 residues. With V trimmed by 4 bases and J by 8 bases, 15 bases remained unmatched. The DNA of the CDR3 is TGTGCCAGCAGTTCCGTACGCCAGACAGGGGCGGGGGAAAAACTGTTTTTT. It encodes CASSSVRQTGAGEKLFF.

This chain uses TRBV11-2 with TRBJ2-2; TRBD2 is a possible D gene (5 bases). The V end was cut by 5 bases, the J end by 6 bases, with 16 bases between. This CDR3 has 15 amino acids. Germline CDR1 reads SGHAT; CDR2 reads FQNNGV. CDR3 nucleotide sequence: TGTGCCAGCAGCCCAGCTTTCTGGGGAGCCGGGGAGCTGTTTTTT. This gives the protein CASSPAFWGAGELFF.

The chain links TRBV27 to TRBJ1-5, with D tentatively TRBD1 (5 bases). Germline V gene data show CDR1 as MNHEY and CDR2 as SMNVEV (reference sequence). The CDR3 is made up of 14 amino acids. The germline V and J ends were trimmed by 3 bases and 8 bases, with 14 bases remaining between them. The CDR3 loop is CASSFSSPREPQHF. For the CDR3, the DNA is TGTGCCAGCAGTTTCAGTAGTCCCAGGGAGCCCCAGCATTTT.

This sequence joins TRBV9 and TRBJ2-1, with no clear D. Germline CDR1 SGDLS, CDR2 YYNGEE. CDR3 length equals 14 residues. V lost 0 bases to trimming and J lost 3 bases, with 7 bases between them. In nucleotides, the CDR3 is TGTGCCAGCAGCGTAGACAGTTTCTACAATGAGCAGTTCTTC. Translation: CASSVDSFYNEQFF.

This sequence joins TRBV4-3 and TRBJ2-2, with a weak D call TRBD1 (6 bases). The germline V gene encodes CDR1 LGHNA and CDR2 YSLEER. CDR3 size: 15 residues. V was clipped by 4 bases and J by 4 bases, with 13 bases between them. The CDR3 sequence is CASSPGGTFTGELFF. The CDR3 DNA reads TGCGCCAGCAGCCCCGGTGGGACATTCACCGGGGAGCTGTTTTTT.

The V call is TRBV7-3, the J call TRBJ2-7; the match to TRBD1 covers 8 bases. V was clipped by 3 bases and J by 2 bases; unmatched bases: 6. This CDR3 comprises 15 residues. The V gene's germline CDR1 is SGHTA and CDR2 FQGTGA. In nucleotides, the CDR3 is TGTGCCAGCAGCTTCGCAGGGGGCAATACCTACGAGCAGTACTTC. This gives the protein CASSFAGGNTYEQYF.

The chain carries TRBV6-4 and TRBJ2-5; no definite D call. This CDR3 is built from 13 residues. From germline, CDR1 is MRHNA and CDR2 SNTAGT. The V gene lost 3 bases and the J gene lost 2 bases, with 7 bases spanning the gap. Here the CDR3 DNA reads TGTGCCAGCAGTGAATCCCAGCAAGAGACCCAGTACTTC. It specifies CASSESQQETQYF.

The J gene is TRBJ2-1, the V gene TRBV3-1 (or the pseudogene TRBV3-2); 9 positions match TRBD1. Trimming removed 3 bases from V and 4 bases from J; junction bases left unmatched: 10. Looked up from germline, CDR1 is LGHDT and CDR2 is YNNKEL (reference sequence). The CDR3 contains 17 residues. CDR3 in DNA: TGTGCCAGCAGCCACACCGGTAGGACAGGGGATTACAATGAGCAGTTCTTC. Translating gives CASSHTGRTGDYNEQFF.

The J gene is TRBJ1-2, the V gene TRBV6-4; no clear D. Germline V gives CDR1 MRHNA, CDR2 SNTAGT. The CDR3 contains 15 residues. V lost 0 bases and J lost 0, with 8 bases in between. The CDR3 sequence: CASSDSAVSNYGYTF. CDR3 DNA: TGTGCCAGCAGTGACTCTGCGGTTTCTAACTATGGCTACACCTTC.

The V call is TRBV11-1, the J call TRBJ2-1, with TRBD2 matching over 11 bases. The CDR3 sequence is 16 residues long. V was pared by 2 bases and J by 8 bases, with 8 bases of the junction left unmatched. Germline CDR1 SGHAT, CDR2 FQDESV (reference sequence). This CDR3 reads CASSLTSGRFVDEQFF. The CDR3 nucleotides are TGTGCCAGCAGCTTAACTAGCGGGAGATTTGTTGATGAGCAGTTCTTC.

The chain links TRBV28 to TRBJ1-2; D is undetermined. Trimming cost V 3 bases and J 4 bases, with 21 bases left between them. The CDR3 contains 17 residues. Germline CDR1 is MDHEN and CDR2 is SYDVKM. The CDR3 is CASSFRSSSGRGYGYTF. CDR3 nucleotide sequence: TGTGCCAGCAGTTTTAGGTCTTCAAGTGGCAGAGGCTATGGCTACACCTTC.

V usage is TRBV19 and J usage is TRBJ1-1, with D unclear. The CDR3 length is 16 residues. V was shortened by 4 bases and J by 2 bases, with 17 bases between the two germline ends. CDR1 is LNHDA and CDR2 is SQIVND in the germline V gene (reference sequence). The CDR3 DNA is TGTGCCAGTAGTACTAGCCCTCGCGCTGTTAACACTGAAGCTTTCTTT. It encodes CASSTSPRAVNTEAFF. Combining the CDR3 with reference TRBV19 and TRBJ1-1 gives the whole variable domain DGGITQSPKYLFRKEGQNVTLSCEQNLNHDAMYWYRQDPGQGLRLIYYSQIVNDFQKGDIAEGYSVSREKKESFPLTVTSAQKNPTAFYLCASSTSPRAVNTEAFFGQGTRLTVV.

The chain is built from TRBV27 and TRBJ2-2; 8 positions match TRBD1. With 2 bases clipped from V and 0 bases from J, the junction kept 5 bases outside the gene matches. This CDR3 is 17 amino acids long. Germline V gives CDR1 MNHEY, CDR2 SMNVEV (reference sequence). This CDR3 is CASSLPTGGPNTGELFF. The DNA of the CDR3 is TGTGCCAGCAGTTTACCCACAGGGGGGCCGAACACCGGGGAGCTGTTTTTT.

V and J are TRBV10-3 and TRBJ1-3; maybe TRBD1 (6 bases). Germline CDR1 ENHRY, CDR2 SYGVKD. Trimming took 7 bases from V and 2 from J, leaving 9 bases between them. This CDR3 contains 13 residues. Here the CDR3 DNA reads TGTGCCATCACTGCAGGGGCTGGAAACACCATATATTTT. Protein product: CAITAGAGNTIYF.